This TCR beta chain was captured by sequencing in a study of T-cell reconstitution after alpha-beta-depleted transplantation in children. TCRbeta library construction was performed incorporating unique molecular identifiers. TCRdb re-derived calls from the PCR reads in MiXCR, one entry per CDR3 protein. The sample yields 600,000 to 700,000 distinct CDR3 sequences, 10% to 15% seen once. The CDR3 extends over 17 amino acids. The ends lost 1 base at V and 8 bases at J; junction bases unmatched: 14. CDR1 and CDR2 from the germline V gene are SEHNR and FQNEAQ (reference sequence). This clonotype has only a few counts. The target antigen is unknown. Study-wide findings and caveats: The origin of alpha-beta T cells about two months after transplant was reportedly several hundred expanded graft clones.

Specimen: PBMCs, collected before TCRalphabeta/CD19-depleted stem cell transplant. The sequence came from a girl aged 2-10 years with congenital amegakaryocytic thrombocytopenia, due to receive a stem cell transplant. This rearrangement joins TRBV7-9 to TRBJ2-1; 7 bases are shared with TRBD1. The CDR3 nucleotides are TGTGCCAGCAGCTTAGGGTTGCCGGGACAGCGACACTATGAGCAGTTCTTC. This codes for CASSLGLPGQRHYEQFF.